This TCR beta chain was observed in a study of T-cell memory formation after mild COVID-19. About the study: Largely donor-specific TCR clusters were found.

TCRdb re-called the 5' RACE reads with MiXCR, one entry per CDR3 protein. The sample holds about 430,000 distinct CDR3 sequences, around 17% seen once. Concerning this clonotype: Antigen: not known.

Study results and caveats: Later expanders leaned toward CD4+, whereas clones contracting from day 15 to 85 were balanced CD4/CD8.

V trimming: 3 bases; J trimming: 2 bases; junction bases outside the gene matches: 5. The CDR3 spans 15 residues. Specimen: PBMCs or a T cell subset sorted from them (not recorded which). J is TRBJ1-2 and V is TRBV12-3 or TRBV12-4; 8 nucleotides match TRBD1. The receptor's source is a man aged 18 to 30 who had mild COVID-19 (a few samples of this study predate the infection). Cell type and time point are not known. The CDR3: CASSLAGGNNYGYTF. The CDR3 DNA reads TGTGCCAGCAGTTTGGCAGGGGGCAACAACTATGGCTACACCTTC.